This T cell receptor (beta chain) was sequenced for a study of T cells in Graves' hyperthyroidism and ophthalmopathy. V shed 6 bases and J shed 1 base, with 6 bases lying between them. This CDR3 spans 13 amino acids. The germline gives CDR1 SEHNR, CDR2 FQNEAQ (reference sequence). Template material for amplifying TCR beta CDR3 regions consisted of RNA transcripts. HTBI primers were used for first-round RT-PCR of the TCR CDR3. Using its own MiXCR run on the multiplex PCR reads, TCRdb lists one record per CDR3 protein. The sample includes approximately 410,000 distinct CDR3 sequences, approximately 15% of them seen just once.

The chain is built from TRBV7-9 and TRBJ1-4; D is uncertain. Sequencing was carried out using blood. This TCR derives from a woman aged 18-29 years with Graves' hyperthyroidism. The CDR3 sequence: CASSRVTNEKLFF. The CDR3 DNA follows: TGTGCCAGCAGTAGGGTAACTAATGAAAAACTGTTTTTT.